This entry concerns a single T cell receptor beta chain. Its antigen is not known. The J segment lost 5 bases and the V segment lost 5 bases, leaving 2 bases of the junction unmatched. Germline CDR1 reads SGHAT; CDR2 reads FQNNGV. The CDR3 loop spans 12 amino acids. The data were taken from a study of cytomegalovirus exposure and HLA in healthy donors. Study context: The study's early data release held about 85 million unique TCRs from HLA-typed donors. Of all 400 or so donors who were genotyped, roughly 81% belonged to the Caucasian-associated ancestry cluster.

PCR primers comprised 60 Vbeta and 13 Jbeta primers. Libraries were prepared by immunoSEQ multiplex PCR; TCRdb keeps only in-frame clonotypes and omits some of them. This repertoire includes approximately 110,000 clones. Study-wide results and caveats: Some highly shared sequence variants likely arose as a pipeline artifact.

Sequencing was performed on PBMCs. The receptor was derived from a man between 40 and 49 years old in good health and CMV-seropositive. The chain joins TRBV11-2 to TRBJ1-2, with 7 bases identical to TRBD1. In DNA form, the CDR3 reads TGTGCCAGCAGCCCGACAGGGTATGGCTACACCTTC. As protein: CASSPTGYGYTF.